Listed here are 16 T cell receptor beta chains from one sample, sequenced in a study of T cell responses to AZD1222 COVID-19 vaccine. Sequenced by immunoSEQ multiplex PCR; TCRdb stores in-frame clones only, minus some. The table includes 150,000 to 200,000 clones, around 90% detected once. Sequenced here: peripheral blood, sampled on day 0 of AZD1222 vaccination. These receptors all come from an adult in good health.

The chain carries TRBV25-1 and TRBJ1-4, with 12 bases matching TRBD1. Germline V gives CDR1 MGHDK, CDR2 SYGVNS. The junction had 13 bases not matched to a gene; V was cut back by 6 bases and J by 8 bases. The CDR3 is made up of 17 amino acids. The CDR3 coding sequence is TGTGCCAGCAGCGAAGGAGGGACAGGGGGCCTAAGGGAAAAACTGTTTTTT. This encodes CASSEGGTGGLREKLFF.

The chain uses TRBV28 and TRBJ1-1; 8 nucleotides align to TRBD1. Germline CDR1 and CDR2: MDHEN and SYDVKM. The CDR3 has 14 amino acids. V dropped 5 bases and J dropped 4; count of bases not matched to a gene: 6. The CDR3 DNA is TGTGCCAGCAGTGCCGGACAGGGATTCACTGAAGCTTTCTTT. This translates into CASSAGQGFTEAFF.

V usage is TRBV6-5 and J usage is TRBJ1-2, with 8 bases that match TRBD1. The CDR3 length is 15 residues. After removal of 5 bases from V and 7 bases from J, the junction contained 12 bases not matched to a gene. Germline CDR1 is MNHEY and CDR2 is SVGAGI. CDR3 bases: TGTGCCAGCAGTCCCGGGACAGGTCCTACTGGTGGCTACACCTTC. It encodes CASSPGTGPTGGYTF.

The chain combines TRBV7-3 with TRBJ1-2, with unresolved D. Germline CDR1 reads SGHTA; CDR2 reads FQGTGA. The CDR3 is made up of 13 amino acids. Deletions cut 4 bases from V and 4 bases from J, with 10 bases between. The CDR3 region is CASSSDGGYGYTF. CDR3 bases: TGTGCCAGCAGCTCGGACGGAGGCTATGGCTACACCTTC.

In this sample, this clone turned up once. V gene TRBV9 combines with J gene TRBJ2-2, with 7 bases aligning to TRBD2. The CDR3 runs to 14 residues. The V and J ends lost 0 bases and 7 bases, in that order; junction bases with no gene match: 3. Germline lookup yields CDR1 SGDLS and CDR2 YYNGEE. The CDR3 region has the DNA TGTGCCAGCAGCGTAGCTCTAGCGGACGGGGAGCTGTTTTTT. It translates to CASSVALADGELFF.

The chain has TRBV2 and TRBJ2-2; 15 positions agree with TRBD2. This CDR3 has 18 amino acids. In germline, CDR1 is SNHLY, CDR2 FYNNEI. V lost 8 bases, J lost 0 bases, and 7 bases stayed unmatched. This chain's CDR3 is CASRGGLAGGPNTGELFF. CDR3 bases: TGTGCCAGCCGAGGGGGACTAGCGGGAGGTCCGAACACCGGGGAGCTGTTTTTT.

The chain uses TRBV27 and TRBJ1-4; D is possibly TRBD1 (5 bases). V shed 1 base and J shed 5 bases, with 14 bases lying between them. Germline-derived CDR1 and CDR2 are MNHEY and SMNVEV (reference sequence). This CDR3 spans 16 amino acids. The CDR3 DNA reads TGTGCCAGCAGTTTATTGGGGGGGAAAACGAATGAAAAACTGTTTTTT. It encodes CASSLLGGKTNEKLFF.

This clone came up a few times. J is TRBJ1-3 and V is TRBV29-1; perhaps TRBD1 as D (5 bases). CDR3 length: 13 amino acids. The V end was cut by 6 bases, the J end by 6 bases, with 15 bases between. The V gene's germline CDR1 is SQVTM and CDR2 ANQGSEA. Written as DNA, the CDR3 is TGCAGCGTATGGACAAGATCCGAAAACACCATATATTTT. It yields the protein CSVWTRSENTIYF.

This chain uses TRBV6-5 with TRBJ2-3, with D unclear. V was trimmed by 9 bases and J by 0 bases, leaving 13 bases between them. In germline, CDR1 is MNHEY, CDR2 SVGAGI. The CDR3 covers 14 residues. CDR3 loop: CASSSPTSTDTQYF. The CDR3 nucleotides read TGTGCCAGTAGCTCTCCAACTAGCACAGATACGCAGTATTTT.

The chain is built from TRBV2 and TRBJ2-2; D is unresolved. Trimming cost V 2 bases and J 4 bases, with 5 bases left between them. This CDR3 contains 13 residues. CDR1 is SNHLY, CDR2 FYNNEI, per germline. The CDR3 nucleotides are TGTGCCAGCAGTGAACCGGGCACCGGGGAGCTGTTTTTT. It translates to CASSEPGTGELFF.

This chain joins TRBV25-1 and TRBJ1-1; no definite D call. Germline assignment: CDR1 MGHDK and CDR2 SYGVNS. Trimming removed 2 bases at V and 6 bases at J, with 13 bases between. The CDR3 has 14 residues. The CDR3 DNA follows: TGTGCCAGCAGTGAAATAGGACGAGAGCCTGAAGCTTTCTTT. Translated, it gives CASSEIGREPEAFF.

V gene TRBV5-1 combines with J gene TRBJ2-7, with D tentatively TRBD1 (6 bases). V was trimmed by 4 bases and J by 2 bases, leaving 16 bases between them. In germline, CDR1 is SGHRS, CDR2 YFSETQ. The CDR3 covers 15 residues. This CDR3 is CASSPDAGATYEQYF. CDR3 bases: TGCGCCAGCAGCCCGGACGCAGGGGCAACCTACGAGCAGTACTTC.

The chain employs TRBV5-4 and TRBJ2-3; D unresolved. This CDR3 contains 13 residues. V shed 4 bases and J shed 2 bases, with 8 bases lying between them. CDR1 and CDR2 (germline): SGHNT, YYREEE (reference sequence). The CDR3 sequence: CASSGYDTDTQYF. The CDR3, as DNA: TGTGCCAGCAGCGGCTACGACACAGATACGCAGTATTTT. The full variable domain, rest sourced from reference TRBV5-4 and TRBJ2-3, is ETGVTQSPTHLIKTRGQQVTLRCSSQSGHNTVSWYQQALGQGPQFIFQYYREEENGRGNFPPRFSGLQFPNYSSELNVNALELDDSALYLCASSGYDTDTQYFGPGTRLTVL.

This chain joins TRBV6-2 or TRBV6-3 and TRBJ1-5, with 7 bases identical to TRBD1. This CDR3 is built from 17 residues. Unmatched junction bases numbered 7, after V lost 2 bases and J lost 0 bases. Germline CDR1 and CDR2: MNHEY and SVGEGT. This CDR3 reads CASSYGAGGYSNQPQHF. As DNA, the CDR3 is TGTGCCAGCAGTTACGGGGCAGGGGGTTATAGCAATCAGCCCCAGCATTTT.

The rearrangement links TRBV7-2 to TRBJ2-3; TRBD2 agrees at 9 bases. This CDR3 is built from 16 residues. The trim removed 2 bases at V and 4 bases at J, leaving 7 bases unmatched. Germline V lookup: CDR1 SGHTA, CDR2 FQGNSA. CDR3 region: CASSLNGGRAADTQYF. The CDR3 nucleotides are TGTGCCAGCAGCTTAAACGGCGGGAGGGCCGCAGATACGCAGTATTTT.

The chain is built from TRBV24-1 and TRBJ2-1; 10 nucleotides agree with TRBD2. V lost 3 bases to trimming and J lost 9 bases; unmatched junction nucleotides: 7. The CDR3 sequence is 15 residues long. CDR1 and CDR2 (germline): KGHDR, SFDVKD. CDR3 coding DNA: TGTGCCACCAGTGATCGGACTAGCGGTCCTGGTGAGCAGTTCTTC. It encodes CATSDRTSGPGEQFF.